These 24 T cell receptor beta chains originate from one sample sequenced in a study of cytomegalovirus exposure and HLA in healthy donors. The PCR used 60 Vbeta and 13 Jbeta primers. The method was immunoSEQ multiplex PCR; TCRdb's version includes in-frame clones alone and lacks a portion of them. The table includes about 210,000 clones, more than 75% detected once. The specimen was PBMCs. These receptors all stem from a male donor in good health and CMV-seropositive.

The V call is TRBV27, the J call TRBJ2-7; 12 nucleotides align to TRBD2. V dropped 7 bases and J dropped 6; count of bases not matched to a gene: 10. Germline V gene sequence: CDR1 MNHEY, CDR2 SMNVEV (reference sequence). The CDR3 length is 15 residues. For the CDR3, the DNA is TGTGCCAGCACTCCTTGGACTAGCGGGATGGGCGAGCAGTACTTC. Protein product: CASTPWTSGMGEQYF.

This clone showed up just once. The junction does not match germline at one end; this may be a read error. The chain links TRBV7-7 to TRBJ2-5; 9 positions match TRBD1. Germline CDR1 SSHAT, CDR2 FNYEAQ (reference sequence). CDR3 size: 14 residues. The CDR3 nucleotides read TGTGCTAGCAGCTTCCGGGACAGGGCAGAGACCCAGTACTTC. It is translated as CASSFRDRAETQYF.

The chain has TRBV5-6 and TRBJ2-5, with 9 nucleotides matching TRBD2. CDR1 is SGHDT and CDR2 is YYEEEE in the germline V gene. After removal of 1 base from V and 5 bases from J, the junction contained 6 bases not matched to a gene. This CDR3 region has 15 residues. CDR3 protein: CASSLFPAGGETQYF. The CDR3 nucleotides are TGTGCCAGCAGCTTGTTTCCAGCGGGAGGTGAGACCCAGTACTTC.

This clone was seen once. The CDR3 DNA reads as TGTGCCAGCAGCTTCGGACTAGCGGGGGCGGGGTACGAGCAGTACTTC. Encoded protein: CASSFGLAGAGYEQYF. This chain links TRBV27 with TRBJ2-7; TRBD2 matches 13 bases. V gave up 6 bases and J gave up 4 bases; unmatched junction bases: 9. Germline CDR1 MNHEY, CDR2 SMNVEV (reference sequence). This CDR3 comprises 16 residues.

This clone was detected once. The CDR3 DNA is TGTGCCAGCAGCCTCTCTAGCACCAAAAACATTCAGTACTTC. This sequence encodes CASSLSSTKNIQYF. This chain joins TRBV7-2 and TRBJ2-4; a weak D match, TRBD2 (5 bases). V was shortened by 5 bases and J by 2 bases, with 10 bases between the two germline ends. Germline V gene data show CDR1 as SGHTA and CDR2 as FQGNSA. The CDR3 has 14 residues.

The rearrangement joins TRBV10-3 to TRBJ1-1, with 8 bases aligning to TRBD1. Losses at the gene ends were 8 bases for V and 6 bases for J; bases not matched to a gene: 2. This CDR3 is 11 amino acids long. Germline V gives CDR1 ENHRY, CDR2 SYGVKD. CDR3 residues: CAIGTGSEAFF. The CDR3 DNA reads as TGTGCCATCGGGACAGGTTCTGAAGCTTTCTTT.

This clone showed up just a few times. The V gene is TRBV5-1, the J gene TRBJ2-3; 10 bases line up with TRBD2. The CDR3 covers 16 residues. CDR1 and CDR2 from the germline V gene are SGHRS and YFSETQ. J lost 2 bases, V lost 2 bases, and 5 bases had no gene match. Here the CDR3 reads CASSLRLAGSTDTQYF. In DNA form, the CDR3 reads TGCGCCAGCAGCTTACGACTAGCGGGTTCCACAGATACGCAGTATTTT.

V usage is TRBV11-3 and J usage is TRBJ2-2; TRBD2 matches 8 bases. CDR1 and CDR2 from the germline V gene are SGHNT and YENEEA. The V segment lost 8 bases and the J segment 5 bases; nucleotides outside the gene matches: 7. The CDR3 has 14 amino acids. CDR3 protein: CASGVRGATGELFF. DNA of the CDR3: TGTGCCAGCGGGGTGCGGGGGGCAACCGGGGAGCTGTTTTTT. Supplemented by reference TRBV11-3 and TRBJ2-2, the full variable domain reads EAGVVQSPRYKIIEKKQPVAFWCNPISGHNTLYWYLQNLGQGPELLIRYENEEAVDDSQLPKDRFSAERLKGVDSTLKIQPAELGDSAVYLCASGVRGATGELFFGEGSRLTVL.

The chain couples TRBV4-1 to TRBJ1-2; D remains unclear. This CDR3 contains 16 residues. The germline CDR1 and CDR2 sequences are MGHRA and YSYEKL. V was pared by 4 bases and J by 8 bases, with 23 bases between. In nucleotides, the CDR3 is TGCGCCAGCAGCCCGTTCCCTGGGCAGGAACCGGGGGGCTACACCTTC. It yields the protein CASSPFPGQEPGGYTF.

This chain uses TRBV18 with TRBJ2-2; D is possibly TRBD2 (6 bases). The CDR3 runs 16 residues. Germline V gives CDR1 KGHSH, CDR2 LQKENI. V was cut by 3 bases and J by 5 bases, with 16 bases left in between. CDR3 in amino acids: CASSPDIWEETGELFF. CDR3 DNA sequence: TGTGCCAGCTCACCGGACATTTGGGAGGAGACCGGGGAGCTGTTTTTT.

This clone has just a few counts. Compared with germline, one end of the junction differs, possibly owing to a read error. V usage is TRBV4-1 and J usage is TRBJ1-5; unclear D gene. CDR1 is MGHRA and CDR2 is YSYEKL in the germline V gene. The CDR3 length is 14 residues. The CDR3 sequence: CASSQESGQRPIYF. CDR3 nucleotides: TGCGCCAGCAGCCAAGAATCAGGTCAAAGACCTATCTATTTT.

V usage is TRBV6-5 and J usage is TRBJ2-2; 8 nucleotides align to TRBD1. Germline V gene sequence: CDR1 MNHEY, CDR2 SVGAGI. The junction had 2 bases not matched to a gene; V was cut back by 4 bases and J by 7 bases. The CDR3 covers 13 residues. DNA of the CDR3: TGTGCCAGCAGTTTACAGGGGGACGGGGAGCTGTTTTTT. Encoded protein: CASSLQGDGELFF.

The chain is built from TRBV5-4 and TRBJ1-2; D gene uncertain. The germline V gene has CDR1 SGHNT and CDR2 YYREEE (reference sequence). Trimming left V 4 bases short and J 1 base short, with 11 bases between. The CDR3 consists of 14 residues. CDR3 nucleotide sequence: TGTGCCAGCAGCCCGGACTCCTTTAACTATGGCTACACCTTC. Translation gives CASSPDSFNYGYTF.

The gene calls are TRBV27 and TRBJ1-1; D call uncertain. The germline V gene encodes CDR1 MNHEY and CDR2 SMNVEV (reference sequence). V was cut by 3 bases and J by 1 base, with 9 bases left in between. This CDR3 has 14 amino acids. CDR3 residues: CASSFWGENTEAFF. In nucleotides, the CDR3 is TGTGCCAGCAGTTTTTGGGGAGAGAACACTGAAGCTTTCTTT.

V gene TRBV19 combines with J gene TRBJ2-7, with 10 bases that match TRBD2. Germline values: CDR1 LNHDA, CDR2 SQIVND (reference sequence). The CDR3 extends over 14 amino acids. V trimming: 5 bases; J trimming: 6 bases; junction bases outside the gene matches: 7. CDR3: CASSLAGAGVEQYF. For the CDR3, the DNA is TGTGCCAGTAGTCTAGCGGGAGCGGGGGTCGAGCAGTACTTC.

Only a few counts were recorded for this clone. The V gene is TRBV5-1, the J gene TRBJ1-5, with 9 bases fitting TRBD1. Germline trimming cut 5 bases from V and 3 bases from J; bases unmatched to any gene: 6. The CDR3 is made up of 15 amino acids. Germline-derived CDR1 and CDR2 are SGHRS and YFSETQ. CDR3 nucleotide sequence: TGCGCCAGCAGAAAGGACAGGGGAATCAATCAGCCCCAGCATTTT. It codes for CASRKDRGINQPQHF.

The V call is TRBV9, the J call TRBJ1-5; 7 nucleotides align to TRBD1. The CDR3 consists of 15 residues. V shed 0 bases, J shed 4 bases, and the junction held 4 bases outside the gene matches. CDR1 and CDR2 (germline): SGDLS, YYNGEE. As DNA, the CDR3 is TGTGCCAGCAGCGTAGAGGGGGCAGCTAATCAGCCCCAGCATTTT. Its protein product is CASSVEGAANQPQHF.

This sequence joins TRBV4-1 and TRBJ2-5; D is unresolved. Per germline, CDR1 MGHRA and CDR2 YSYEKL. The CDR3 runs 16 residues. V lost 4 bases and J 7 bases, leaving 22 bases between the germline ends. The CDR3 here is CASSPILKKGTGTQYF. The CDR3 DNA is TGCGCCAGCAGCCCGATCCTTAAGAAAGGAACGGGGACCCAGTACTTC.

The V and J genes are TRBV7-2 and TRBJ1-5; 9 positions match TRBD1. This CDR3 contains 17 residues. The J segment lost 2 bases and the V segment lost 1 base, leaving 6 bases of the junction unmatched. Germline CDR1 reads SGHTA; CDR2 reads FQGNSA. This chain's CDR3 is CASSLVQGAHGNQPQHF. As DNA, the CDR3 is TGTGCCAGCAGCTTAGTACAGGGGGCACATGGCAATCAGCCCCAGCATTTT.

The gene calls are TRBV25-1 and TRBJ1-1; D is ambiguous. Between the trimmed V and J ends, which lost 4 bases and 1 base, there was a span of 4 bases. The CDR3 has 12 residues. CDR1 and CDR2 (germline): MGHDK, SYGVNS. CDR3 in DNA: TGTGCCAGCAGTGTTAGGAACACTGAAGCTTTCTTT. It codes for CASSVRNTEAFF. Filled out from reference TRBV25-1 and TRBJ1-1, the complete variable domain reads EADIYQTPRYLVIGTGKKITLECSQTMGHDKMYWYQQDPGMELHLIHYSYGVNSTEKGDLSSESTVSRIRTEHFPLTLESARPSHTSQYLCASSVRNTEAFFGQGTRLTVV.

The rearrangement joins TRBV19 to TRBJ1-5, with 9 bases lining up with TRBD1. CDR1 is LNHDA and CDR2 is SQIVND in the germline V gene (reference sequence). Trimming removed 6 bases from V and 7 bases from J; junction bases left unmatched: 13. CDR3 length equals 16 residues. CDR3 sequence reads: CASRTIGTGSKQPQHF. For the CDR3, the DNA is TGTGCCAGTAGGACGATCGGGACAGGGAGTAAACAGCCCCAGCATTTT.

This clone turned up a few times. The J gene is TRBJ2-7, the V gene TRBV5-5, with D tentatively TRBD1 (6 bases). Germline V gene sequence: CDR1 SGHKS, CDR2 YYEKEE (reference sequence). The V end was cut by 4 bases, the J end by 2 bases, with 10 bases between. This CDR3 has 13 residues. The CDR3 sequence is CASSPRDTYEQYF. For the CDR3, the DNA is TGTGCCAGCAGCCCACGGGACACCTACGAGCAGTACTTC.

On this clone: The identical CDR3 is also encoded by other nucleotide sequences in the sample. The rearrangement uses TRBV27 and TRBJ1-1; the match to TRBD1 covers 9 bases. The germline V gene encodes CDR1 MNHEY and CDR2 SMNVEV (reference sequence). Unmatched junction bases numbered 7, after V lost 6 bases and J lost 5 bases. CDR3 length: 14 amino acids. In DNA form, the CDR3 reads TGTGCCAGCAGCCCCGGGGGGACAGGGACTGAAGCTTTCTTT. It specifies CASSPGGTGTEAFF.

The chain links TRBV19 to TRBJ2-7; D is uncertain. The germline V and J ends were trimmed by 5 bases and 6 bases, with 11 bases remaining between them. This CDR3 region has 12 residues. Germline V gene lookup returns CDR1 LNHDA and CDR2 SQIVND (reference sequence). As DNA, the CDR3 is TGTGCCAGTAGTGTTGTGGGCCTCGAGCAGTACTTC. It yields the protein CASSVVGLEQYF.